The 18 T cell receptor beta chains below come from one sample, sequenced in a study of blood T cell repertoires in COVID-19. TCRdb's table, derived via immunoSEQ multiplex PCR, lists solely in-frame clones and lacks some. The data show 70,000 to 95,000 clones, 70% to 90% seen once. Sample: peripheral blood. The source is a human donor in a cohort sampled during active COVID-19.

The chain has TRBV11-3 and TRBJ2-1, with 7 bases aligning to TRBD2. The CDR3 runs to 13 residues. V trimming: 5 bases; J trimming: 7 bases; junction bases outside the gene matches: 5. The V gene's germline CDR1 is SGHNT and CDR2 YENEEA. As DNA, the CDR3 is TGTGCCAGCAGCCTTCGGGGGGTAAATGAGCAGTTCTTC. As protein: CASSLRGVNEQFF.

The chain recombines TRBV19 with TRBJ1-1; D uncertain. Germline-derived CDR1 and CDR2 are LNHDA and SQIVND (reference sequence). This CDR3 spans 15 amino acids. Deletions cut 0 bases from V and 0 bases from J, with 8 bases between. The CDR3: CASSIDGPLNTEAFF. CDR3 DNA sequence: TGTGCCAGTAGTATAGATGGGCCCCTGAACACTGAAGCTTTCTTT.

The gene calls are TRBV7-2 and TRBJ1-1, with 9 bases lining up with TRBD1. CDR1 is SGHTA and CDR2 is FQGNSA in the germline V gene. The CDR3 is made up of 15 amino acids. J gave up 5 bases and V 5 bases, and 9 bases lay outside the gene matches. CDR3 coding DNA: TGTGCCAGCAGCATAAACAGGGGGCAAAGAACTGAAGCTTTCTTT. This sequence encodes CASSINRGQRTEAFF. The full variable domain, with the rest looked up from reference TRBV7-2 and TRBJ1-1, is GAGVSQSPSNKVTEKGKDVELRCDPISGHTALYWYRQSLGQGLEFLIYFQGNSAPDKSGLPSDRFSAERTGGSVSTLTIQRTQQEDSAVYLCASSINRGQRTEAFFGQGTRLTVV.

The chain carries TRBV10-3 and TRBJ2-1; 10 bases map to TRBD2. CDR3 length equals 18 residues. V lost 2 bases to trimming and J lost 5 bases; unmatched junction nucleotides: 12. Germline V CDR1 and CDR2: ENHRY, SYGVKD. CDR3 sequence (DNA): TGTGCCATCAGTGAGGGCAGGGGACGAGCGGGGGGGCACAATGAGCAGTTCTTC. Encoded protein: CAISEGRGRAGGHNEQFF.

The chain recombines TRBV5-5 with TRBJ2-3, with 7 bases aligning to TRBD2. CDR3 length equals 16 residues. V dropped 1 base and J dropped 0; count of bases not matched to a gene: 5. The V gene's germline CDR1 is SGHKS and CDR2 YYEKEE (reference sequence). The CDR3 DNA reads TGTGCCAGCAGCTTGCTTGCGCGGGGGAGCACAGATACGCAGTATTTT. Translation gives CASSLLARGSTDTQYF.

The chain joins TRBV18 to TRBJ2-3; TRBD2 matches at 12 bases. CDR1 is KGHSH and CDR2 is LQKENI in the germline V gene. The V gene end was trimmed by 6 bases and the J gene end by 4 bases; junction bases not matched to a gene: 11. The length of the CDR3 is 17 residues. Written as DNA, the CDR3 is TGTGCCAGCTCCAACACCAGGACTAGCGGGGCCGCAGATACGCAGTATTTT. This sequence encodes CASSNTRTSGAADTQYF. Drawing the rest from reference TRBV18 and TRBJ2-3, the complete variable domain is NAGVMQNPRHLVRRRGQEARLRCSPMKGHSHVYWYRQLPEEGLKFMVYLQKENIIDESGMPKERFSAEFPKEGPSILRIQQVVRGDSAAYFCASSNTRTSGAADTQYFGPGTRLTVL.

J is TRBJ2-1 and V is TRBV7-3; 7 nucleotides match TRBD1. The germline V gene has CDR1 SGHTA and CDR2 FQGTGA. V shed 5 bases, J shed 9 bases, and the junction held 7 bases outside the gene matches. The CDR3 spans 13 residues. The CDR3 reads CASSPGPGGEQFF. The CDR3 region has the DNA TGTGCCAGCAGCCCCGGCCCAGGGGGTGAGCAGTTCTTC. The variable domain in full, with the rest retrieved from reference TRBV7-3 and TRBJ2-1, is GAGVSQTPSNKVTEKGKYVELRCDPISGHTALYWYRQSLGQGPEFLIYFQGTGAADDSGLPNDRFFAVRPEGSVSTLKIQRTERGDSAVYLCASSPGPGGEQFFGPGTRLTVL.

The chain recombines TRBV4-3 with TRBJ2-1; the match to TRBD2 covers 13 bases. CDR3 size: 20 residues. Germline CDR1 and CDR2: LGHNA and YSLEER. V dropped 0 bases and J dropped 4; count of bases not matched to a gene: 12. CDR3 sequence reads: CASSQDLLGGLAGNYNEQFF. The CDR3 region has the DNA TGCGCCAGCAGCCAAGATCTTCTCGGGGGACTAGCGGGGAATTACAATGAGCAGTTCTTC.

The rearrangement uses TRBV28 and TRBJ1-1, with a tentative D call TRBD1 (6 bases). The CDR3 is made up of 16 amino acids. V was clipped by 6 bases and J by 1 base, with 18 bases between them. Germline lookup yields CDR1 MDHEN and CDR2 SYDVKM. The CDR3 DNA is TGTGCCAGCAGCCCGGTACAGGGATCGGCGAACACTGAAGCTTTCTTT. It is translated as CASSPVQGSANTEAFF.

The rearrangement joins TRBV7-3 to TRBJ2-1, with 9 bases that match TRBD1. With V trimmed by 5 bases and J by 5 bases, 13 bases remained unmatched. Germline CDR1 SGHTA, CDR2 FQGTGA. The CDR3 extends over 17 amino acids. The CDR3 region is CASSNLPGQGTHNEQFF. The DNA of the CDR3 is TGTGCCAGCAGCAACCTCCCGGGACAGGGTACCCACAATGAGCAGTTCTTC.

Here the CDR3 reads CASSWRQGRGETQYF. In DNA form, the CDR3 reads TGTGCCAGCAGCTGGAGACAGGGTAGGGGAGAGACCCAGTACTTC. The rearrangement links TRBV5-4 to TRBJ2-5; 7 bases line up with TRBD1. This CDR3 spans 15 amino acids. V dropped 3 bases and J dropped 4; count of bases not matched to a gene: 9. CDR1 and CDR2 from the germline V gene are SGHNT and YYREEE (reference sequence).

The chain combines TRBV28 with TRBJ2-7, with D perhaps matching TRBD2 (6 bases). V dropped 3 bases and J dropped 0 bases, with 30 bases sitting between them. The CDR3 length is 21 residues. Germline V gene lookup returns CDR1 MDHEN and CDR2 SYDVKM. The CDR3, as DNA: TGTGCCAGCAGTTTGAGTCAGGGCAAGGGGTTCGGCGGGGCGCCCTCCTACGAGCAGTACTTC. This gives the protein CASSLSQGKGFGGAPSYEQYF.

This clone has only a few counts. The chain uses TRBV7-3 and TRBJ2-7, with 14 bases lining up with TRBD2. The germline CDR1 and CDR2 sequences are SGHTA and FQGTGA. The J segment lost 12 bases and the V segment lost 6 bases, leaving 19 bases of the junction unmatched. The CDR3 covers 17 residues. The DNA for the CDR3 is TGTGCCAGCAGTCTCCAGCCCCCCGGGACTAGCGGGGGCCCGATGTACTTC. It yields the protein CASSLQPPGTSGGPMYF. Together with reference TRBV7-3 and TRBJ2-7, the CDR3 gives the full variable domain: GAGVSQTPSNKVTEKGKYVELRCDPISGHTALYWYRQSLGQGPEFLIYFQGTGAADDSGLPNDRFFAVRPEGSVSTLKIQRTERGDSAVYLCASSLQPPGTSGGPMYFGPGTRLTVT.

The genes are TRBV15 and TRBJ2-7; TRBD1 aligns across 8 bases. The CDR3 contains 15 residues. V lost 5 bases, J lost 2 bases, and 8 bases stayed unmatched. The germline V gene encodes CDR1 LNHNV and CDR2 YYDKDF (reference sequence). The chain's CDR3 is CATSGMNRGAYEQYF. The CDR3 DNA reads as TGTGCCACCAGCGGTATGAACAGGGGGGCCTACGAGCAGTACTTC.

There are a few counts of this clone. The V and J genes are TRBV21-1 and TRBJ2-7; the D call TRBD1 from the table was never checked on the DNA. TRBV21-1 represents a pseudogene. The CDR3 has 16 residues. In DNA, the CDR3 is TGTGCCAGCAGCAAACCGGGGCAGGGGATAGCCTACGAGCAGTACTTC. It is translated as CASSKPGQGIAYEQYF.

This clone was detected only a few times. V gene TRBV7-9 combines with J gene TRBJ1-4, with 7 bases lining up with TRBD1. CDR3 length: 15 amino acids. Germline V lookup: CDR1 SEHNR, CDR2 FQNEAQ (reference sequence). V lost 6 bases and J lost 4; bases outside the gene matches: 8. The DNA for the CDR3 is TGTGCCAGCAGTTTCGGGACAGCTATTAATGAAAAACTGTTTTTT. This codes for CASSFGTAINEKLFF.

The chain carries TRBV5-1 and TRBJ1-4, with 7 bases identical to TRBD1. J lost 8 bases, V lost 0 bases, and 4 bases had no gene match. Germline lookup yields CDR1 SGHRS and CDR2 YFSETQ. CDR3 length: 14 amino acids. CDR3 in DNA: TGCGCCAGCAGCTTGGAGGCCAGGGGGGAAAAACTGTTTTTT. Amino acids: CASSLEARGEKLFF.

This clone has only a few counts. V and J are TRBV28 and TRBJ2-1; 7 bases line up with TRBD1. The germline CDR1 and CDR2 sequences are MDHEN and SYDVKM. The CDR3 has 18 amino acids. Trimming cost V 4 bases and J 0 bases; bases outside gene matches: 12. The CDR3 DNA reads TGTGCCAGCAGTTCCCCGATCTTGGACAGGAGCTCCTACAATGAGCAGTTCTTC. Translating gives CASSSPILDRSSYNEQFF.